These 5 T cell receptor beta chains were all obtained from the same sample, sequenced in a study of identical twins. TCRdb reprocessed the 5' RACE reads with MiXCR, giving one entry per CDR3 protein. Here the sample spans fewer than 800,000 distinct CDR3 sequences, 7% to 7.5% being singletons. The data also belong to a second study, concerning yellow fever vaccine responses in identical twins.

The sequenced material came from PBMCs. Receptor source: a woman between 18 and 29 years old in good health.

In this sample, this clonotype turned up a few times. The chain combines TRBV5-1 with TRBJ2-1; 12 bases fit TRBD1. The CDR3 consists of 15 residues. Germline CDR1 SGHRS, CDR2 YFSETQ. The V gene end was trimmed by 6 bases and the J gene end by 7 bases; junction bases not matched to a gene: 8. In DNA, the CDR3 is TGCGCCAGCACTACCTGGGACAGGGGGCTGAATGAGCAGTTCTTC. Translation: CASTTWDRGLNEQFF.

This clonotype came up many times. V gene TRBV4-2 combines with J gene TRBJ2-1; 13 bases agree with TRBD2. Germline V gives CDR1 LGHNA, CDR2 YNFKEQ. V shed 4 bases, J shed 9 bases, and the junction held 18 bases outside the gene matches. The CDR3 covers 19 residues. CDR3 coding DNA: TGTGCCAGCAGCCCCCGGACAGTCATACTAGCGGGAGGGCCAGGTGAGCAGTTCTTC. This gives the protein CASSPRTVILAGGPGEQFF.

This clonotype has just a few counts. The DNA for the CDR3 is TGCGCCAGCAGCCTTCGGGACATACAAGAGACCCAGTACTTC. It is translated as CASSLRDIQETQYF. The J gene is TRBJ2-5, the V gene TRBV4-1, with D tentatively TRBD1 (6 bases). Germline values: CDR1 MGHRA, CDR2 YSYEKL. Trimming removed 4 bases at V and 2 bases at J, with 11 bases between. This CDR3 has 14 residues.

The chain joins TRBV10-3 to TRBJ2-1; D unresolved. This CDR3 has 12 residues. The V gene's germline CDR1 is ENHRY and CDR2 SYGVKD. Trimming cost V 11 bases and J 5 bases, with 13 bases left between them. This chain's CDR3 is CAAGKYNNEQFF. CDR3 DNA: TGTGCCGCCGGTAAATACAACAATGAGCAGTTCTTC.

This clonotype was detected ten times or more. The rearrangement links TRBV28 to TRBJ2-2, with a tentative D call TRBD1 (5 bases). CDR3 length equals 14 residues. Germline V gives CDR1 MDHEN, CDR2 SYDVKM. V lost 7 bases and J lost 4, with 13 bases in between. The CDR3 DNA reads TGTGCCAGCAACTCTGGGGCGATCACCGGGGAGCTGTTTTTT. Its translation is CASNSGAITGELFF.